This entry lists 8 T cell receptor beta chains sequenced from one sample in a study of cytomegalovirus exposure and HLA in healthy donors. Primers: 60 Vbeta forward and 13 Jbeta reverse. The repertoire was sequenced with immunoSEQ multiplex PCR; TCRdb's copy has only in-frame clones and lacks some. Here the sample spans 110,000 to 150,000 clones, less than 85% being singletons. Specimen: PBMCs. The receptor source for this set is a woman aged 55-69 years in good health and CMV-seropositive.

This sequence joins TRBV7-9 and TRBJ2-1, with D unclear. Germline CDR1 and CDR2: SEHNR and FQNEAQ (reference sequence). V dropped 2 bases and J dropped 6 bases, with 17 bases sitting between them. The CDR3 contains 16 residues. The DNA for the CDR3 is TGTGCCAGCAGCTTAAACCCCGAGGCTAGTCGCAATGAGCAGTTCTTC. It encodes CASSLNPEASRNEQFF.

This clone was seen more than once but under ten times. The genes are TRBV30 and TRBJ2-2, with 8 bases identical to TRBD1. After removal of 8 bases from V and 2 bases from J, the junction contained 10 bases not matched to a gene. The CDR3 loop spans 15 amino acids. The germline V gene has CDR1 GTSNPN and CDR2 SVGIG (reference sequence). CDR3 residues: CATVPGGRNTGELFF. The CDR3 DNA is TGTGCCACCGTCCCAGGGGGCAGAAACACCGGGGAGCTGTTTTTT.

The chain combines TRBV9 with TRBJ2-5; weak D call: TRBD1 (5 bases). CDR3 length equals 15 residues. The V gene lost 4 bases and the J gene lost 3 bases, with 16 bases spanning the gap. CDR1 and CDR2 (germline): SGDLS, YYNGEE. The CDR3 bases are TGTGCCAGCAGCCCCCAGGCGCAGGGTGAAGAGACCCAGTACTTC. Translation: CASSPQAQGEETQYF.

This clone occurred a few times. The V and J genes are TRBV6-6 and TRBJ1-5; TRBD1 aligns across 10 bases. CDR3 length: 15 residues. Per the germline V gene, CDR1 is MNHNY and CDR2 is SVGAGI (reference sequence). With 5 bases clipped from V and 7 bases from J, the junction kept 8 bases outside the gene matches. CDR3 bases: TGTGCCAGCAGTCACCGGGACAGGGGAGAACAGCCCCAGCATTTT. This sequence encodes CASSHRDRGEQPQHF.

The gene calls are TRBV5-4 and TRBJ2-3, with 9 nucleotides matching TRBD2. This CDR3 contains 15 residues. CDR1 and CDR2 (germline): SGHNT, YYREEE (reference sequence). J lost 1 base, V lost 5 bases, and 5 bases had no gene match. The DNA for the CDR3 is TGTGCCAGCAGTTTCCCTAGCGGGGGCACAGATACGCAGTATTTT. Translation gives CASSFPSGGTDTQYF. Full variable domain (missing parts from reference TRBV5-4 and TRBJ2-3): ETGVTQSPTHLIKTRGQQVTLRCSSQSGHNTVSWYQQALGQGPQFIFQYYREEENGRGNFPPRFSGLQFPNYSSELNVNALELDDSALYLCASSFPSGGTDTQYFGPGTRLTVL.

The V gene is TRBV9, the J gene TRBJ2-7, with 7 bases lining up with TRBD2. The length of the CDR3 is 13 residues. Trimming removed 0 bases from V and 7 bases from J; junction bases left unmatched: 4. The germline V gene has CDR1 SGDLS and CDR2 YYNGEE. The CDR3 sequence: CASSVDGGGEQYF. DNA of the CDR3: TGTGCCAGCAGCGTAGATGGCGGGGGAGAGCAGTACTTC.

This clone was recorded only once. The chain couples TRBV7-3 to TRBJ2-2; 7 bases are a match to TRBD2. Trimming took 5 bases from V and 5 from J; bases not matched to a gene: 11. Looked up from germline, CDR1 is SGHTA and CDR2 is FQGTGA. The CDR3 has 16 amino acids. Written as DNA, the CDR3 is TGTGCCAGCAGCCCCCACGGGAGGTATATGACCGGGGAGCTGTTTTTT. Translating it yields CASSPHGRYMTGELFF.

The CDR3 DNA follows: TGTGCCAGCAGTTACTCGGCGGGAGGTGGGGAGACCCAGTACTTC. It is translated as CASSYSAGGGETQYF. This chain links TRBV6-5 with TRBJ2-5, with TRBD2 matching over 8 bases. The V segment lost 0 bases and the J segment 5 bases; nucleotides outside the gene matches: 5. Germline V gives CDR1 MNHEY, CDR2 SVGAGI. CDR3 size: 15 residues.